This TCR beta chain was sequenced in a study of shared clonotypes between healthy human individuals. On the study more broadly: The plates for each donor numbered three CD4 naive, three CD4 memory, two CD8 naive and one CD8 memory.

Study-wide findings and caveats: Only blood was sampled; tissue repertoires likely differ. The expectation was that sequencing depth would affect clonotype sharing among donors. There were few donors, and this limited the genetic and exposure-history diversity represented.

Using immunoSEQ multiplex PCR, the repertoire was profiled, and TCRdb retains in-frame clones only, with some absent. The table has about 2 million clones, just under 95% seen once. Terminally differentiated effector memory CD45RA+ cells were excluded by CCR7 positive selection of CD45RO-negative cells. Germline-derived CDR1 and CDR2 are MNHEY and SMNVEV (reference sequence). This CDR3 spans 13 amino acids. Trimming shortened V by 5 bases and J by 11 bases, and 19 bases separated the two germline ends. Points on this clone: Its antigen is undetermined.

The sequence was collected from a man between 18 and 35 years old in good health. The chain is built from TRBV27 and TRBJ2-7; TRBD2 is a possible D gene (6 bases). Sequencing input: naive CD8+ T cells sorted from blood. The CDR3 spells CASSLLGGEEEYF. The CDR3 region has the DNA TGTGCCAGCAGTCTCCTGGGAGGTGAGGAGGAGTACTTC.